This T cell receptor beta chain derives from a study of CD8+CD57+ T cells in acquired aplastic anemia. Study-wide background: The mean DNA yield obtained from sorted CD4+ and CD8+ cells came to around 3 ug. The study obtained 9 million to 11 million reads on average for CD4+ cells from healthy donors.

Profiles of TCR beta VDJ and CDR3 were generated from a genomic DNA template. Each CDR3 protein is one row after TCRdb ran MiXCR on the reads. Of 150,000 to 200,000 distinct CDR3 sequences detected, approximately 60% appear once; the ten largest clones hold around 45%. General study points: Significant differences in CD8+ Simpson's diversity were not observed between patients and controls. Sharing between patients and controls was observed for around 30 CD8+ CDR3 sequences.

Only one count was recorded for this clonotype. No antigen is known for it. The J segment lost 3 bases and the V segment lost 7 bases, leaving 8 bases of the junction unmatched. The CDR3 runs 14 residues. The germline CDR1 and CDR2 sequences are LNHDA and SQIVND (reference sequence). V gene TRBV19 combines with J gene TRBJ2-7; 8 bases map to TRBD1. The sequenced sample was sorted CD4+, CD8+, or CD8+CD57+ T cells (not recorded which) from PBMCs. The clonotype originates from a human donor in good health. The CDR3 here is CASTPRDRIYEQYF. The CDR3 DNA reads TGTGCCAGTACCCCCCGGGACAGGATCTACGAGCAGTACTTC.